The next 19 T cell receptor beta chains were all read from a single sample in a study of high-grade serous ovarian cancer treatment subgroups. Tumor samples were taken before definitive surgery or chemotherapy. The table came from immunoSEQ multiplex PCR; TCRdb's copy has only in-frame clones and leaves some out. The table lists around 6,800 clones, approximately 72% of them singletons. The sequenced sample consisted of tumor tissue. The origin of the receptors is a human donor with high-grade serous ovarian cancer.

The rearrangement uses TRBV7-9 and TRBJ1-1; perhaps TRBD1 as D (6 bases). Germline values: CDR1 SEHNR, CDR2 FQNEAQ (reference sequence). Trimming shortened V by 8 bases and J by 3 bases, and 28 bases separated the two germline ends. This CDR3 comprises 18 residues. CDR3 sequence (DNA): TGTGCCAGCCAGCCGTGGAAGCGGGGGCAGGCAGAGGACACTGAAGCTTTCTTT. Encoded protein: CASQPWKRGQAEDTEAFF. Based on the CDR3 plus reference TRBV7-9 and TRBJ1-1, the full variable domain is DTGVSQNPRHKITKRGQNVTFRCDPISEHNRLYWYRQTLGQGPEFLTYFQNEAQLEKSRLLSDRFSAERPKGSFSTLEIQRTEQGDSAMYLCASQPWKRGQAEDTEAFFGQGTRLTVV.

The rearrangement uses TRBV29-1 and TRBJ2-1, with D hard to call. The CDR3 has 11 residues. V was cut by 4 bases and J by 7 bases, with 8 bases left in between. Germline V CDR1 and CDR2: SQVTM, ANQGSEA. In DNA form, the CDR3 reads TGCAGCGTTGGGATCAAAAATGAGCAGTTCTTC. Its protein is CSVGIKNEQFF.

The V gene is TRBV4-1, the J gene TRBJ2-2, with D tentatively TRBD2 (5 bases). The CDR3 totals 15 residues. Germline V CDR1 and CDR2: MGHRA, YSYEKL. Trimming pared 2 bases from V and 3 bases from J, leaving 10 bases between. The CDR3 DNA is TGCGCCAGCAGCCAAAAGCTCGGGGACACCGGGGAGCTGTTTTTT. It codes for CASSQKLGDTGELFF.

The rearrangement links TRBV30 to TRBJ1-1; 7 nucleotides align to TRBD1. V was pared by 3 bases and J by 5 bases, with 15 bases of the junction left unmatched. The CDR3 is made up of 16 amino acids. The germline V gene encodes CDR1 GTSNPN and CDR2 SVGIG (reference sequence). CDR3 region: CAWSVRSGTARTEAFF. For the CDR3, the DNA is TGTGCCTGGAGCGTGCGCTCCGGGACAGCCAGGACTGAAGCTTTCTTT.

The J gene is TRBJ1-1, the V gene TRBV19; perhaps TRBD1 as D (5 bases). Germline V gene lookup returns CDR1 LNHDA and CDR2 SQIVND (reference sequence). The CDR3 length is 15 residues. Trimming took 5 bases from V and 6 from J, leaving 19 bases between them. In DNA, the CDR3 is TGTGCCAGTAGTCCCCGGGGAGGGGCCTACGCTGAAGCTTTCTTT. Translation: CASSPRGGAYAEAFF. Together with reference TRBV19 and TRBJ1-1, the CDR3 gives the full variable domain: DGGITQSPKYLFRKEGQNVTLSCEQNLNHDAMYWYRQDPGQGLRLIYYSQIVNDFQKGDIAEGYSVSREKKESFPLTVTSAQKNPTAFYLCASSPRGGAYAEAFFGQGTRLTVV.

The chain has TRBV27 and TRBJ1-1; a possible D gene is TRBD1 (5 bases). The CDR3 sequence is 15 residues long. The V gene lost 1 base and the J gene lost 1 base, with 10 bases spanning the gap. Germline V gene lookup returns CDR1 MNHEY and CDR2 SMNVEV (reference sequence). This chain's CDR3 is CASSLYTGANTEAFF. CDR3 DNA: TGTGCCAGCAGTTTATATACCGGGGCGAACACTGAAGCTTTCTTT.

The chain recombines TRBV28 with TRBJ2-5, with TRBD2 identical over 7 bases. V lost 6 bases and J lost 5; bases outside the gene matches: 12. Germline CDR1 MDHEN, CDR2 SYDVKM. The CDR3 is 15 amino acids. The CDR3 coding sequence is TGTGCCAGCAGCCCCCCCGGGCGGGAGAGGGAGACCCAGTACTTC. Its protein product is CASSPPGRERETQYF.

The CDR3 loop is CASRTDRTNQPQHF. The CDR3 bases are TGTGCCAGCAGAACCGACAGGACCAATCAGCCCCAGCATTTT. This chain links TRBV2 with TRBJ1-5; maybe TRBD1 (6 bases). Germline lookup yields CDR1 SNHLY and CDR2 FYNNEI. V lost 6 bases to trimming and J lost 3 bases, with 12 bases between them. This CDR3 contains 14 residues.

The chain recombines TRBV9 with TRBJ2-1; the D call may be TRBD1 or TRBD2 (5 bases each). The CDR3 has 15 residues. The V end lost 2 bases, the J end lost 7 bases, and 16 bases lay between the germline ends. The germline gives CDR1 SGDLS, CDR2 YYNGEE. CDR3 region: CASSVAGTGLNEQFF. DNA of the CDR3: TGTGCCAGCAGCGTTGCCGGGACGGGATTGAATGAGCAGTTCTTC.

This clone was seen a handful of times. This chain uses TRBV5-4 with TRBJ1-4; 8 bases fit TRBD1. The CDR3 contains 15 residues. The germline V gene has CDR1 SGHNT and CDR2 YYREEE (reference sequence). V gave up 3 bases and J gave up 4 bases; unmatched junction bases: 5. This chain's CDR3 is CASSSNRGVNEKLFF. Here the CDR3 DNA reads TGTGCCAGCAGCTCAAACAGGGGGGTTAATGAAAAACTGTTTTTT.

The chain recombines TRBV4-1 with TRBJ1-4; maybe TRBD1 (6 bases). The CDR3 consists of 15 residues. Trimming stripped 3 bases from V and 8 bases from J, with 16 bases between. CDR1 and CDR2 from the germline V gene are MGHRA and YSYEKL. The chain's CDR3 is CASSHKGTRGEKLFF. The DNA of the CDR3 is TGCGCCAGCAGCCACAAGGGGACACGGGGAGAAAAACTGTTTTTT.

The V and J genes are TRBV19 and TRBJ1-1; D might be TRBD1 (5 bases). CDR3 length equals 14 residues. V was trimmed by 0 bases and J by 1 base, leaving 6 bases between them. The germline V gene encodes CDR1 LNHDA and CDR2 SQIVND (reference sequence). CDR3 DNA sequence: TGTGCCAGTAGTATAGAGAGGGGGAACACTGAAGCTTTCTTT. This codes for CASSIERGNTEAFF.

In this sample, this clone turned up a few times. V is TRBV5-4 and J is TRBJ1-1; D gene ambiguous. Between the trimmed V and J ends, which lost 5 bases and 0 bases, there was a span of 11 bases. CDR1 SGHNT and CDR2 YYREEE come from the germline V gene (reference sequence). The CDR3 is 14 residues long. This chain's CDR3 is CASRGGTMNTEAFF. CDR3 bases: TGTGCCAGCAGGGGTGGAACTATGAACACTGAAGCTTTCTTT.

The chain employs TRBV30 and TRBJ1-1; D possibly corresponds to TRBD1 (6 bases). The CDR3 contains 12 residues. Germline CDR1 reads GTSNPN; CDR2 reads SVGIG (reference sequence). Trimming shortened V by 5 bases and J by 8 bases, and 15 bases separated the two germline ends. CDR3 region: CAWGGIRMEAFF. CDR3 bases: TGTGCCTGGGGGGGCATCCGGATGGAAGCTTTCTTT.

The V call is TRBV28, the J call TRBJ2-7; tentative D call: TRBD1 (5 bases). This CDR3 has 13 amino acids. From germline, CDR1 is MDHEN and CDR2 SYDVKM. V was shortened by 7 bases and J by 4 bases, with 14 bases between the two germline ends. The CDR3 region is CASKVTGIYEQYF. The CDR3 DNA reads TGTGCCAGCAAGGTAACAGGTATTTACGAGCAGTACTTC.

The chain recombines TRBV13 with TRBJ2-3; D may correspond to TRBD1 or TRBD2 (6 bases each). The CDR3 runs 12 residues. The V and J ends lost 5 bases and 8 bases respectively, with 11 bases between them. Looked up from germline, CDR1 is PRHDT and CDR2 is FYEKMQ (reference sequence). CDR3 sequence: CASSPGGGTQYF. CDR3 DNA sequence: TGTGCCAGCAGCCCCGGGGGCGGTACGCAGTATTTT.

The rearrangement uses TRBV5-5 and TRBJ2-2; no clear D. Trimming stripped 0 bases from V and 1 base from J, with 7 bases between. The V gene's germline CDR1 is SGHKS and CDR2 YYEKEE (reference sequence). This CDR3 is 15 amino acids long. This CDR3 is CASSLGPVNTGELFF. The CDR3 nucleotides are TGTGCCAGCAGCTTGGGGCCGGTGAACACCGGGGAGCTGTTTTTT.

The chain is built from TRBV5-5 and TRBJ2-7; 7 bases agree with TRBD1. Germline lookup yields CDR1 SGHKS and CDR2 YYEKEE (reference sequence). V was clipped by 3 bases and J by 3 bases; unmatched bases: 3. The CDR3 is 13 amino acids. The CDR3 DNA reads TGTGCCAGCAGCTGGACAGGAGTCTACGAGCAGTACTTC. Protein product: CASSWTGVYEQYF.

For the CDR3, the DNA is TGTGCCAGCAGCCCCCATCAGGGACCCTCCTACGAGCAGTACTTC. Its translation: CASSPHQGPSYEQYF. This rearrangement joins TRBV7-8 to TRBJ2-7, with D perhaps TRBD1 or TRBD2 (5 bases each). The CDR3 is made up of 15 amino acids. The V gene lost 5 bases and the J gene lost 0 bases, with 14 bases spanning the gap. Germline assignment: CDR1 SGHVS and CDR2 FQNEAQ.